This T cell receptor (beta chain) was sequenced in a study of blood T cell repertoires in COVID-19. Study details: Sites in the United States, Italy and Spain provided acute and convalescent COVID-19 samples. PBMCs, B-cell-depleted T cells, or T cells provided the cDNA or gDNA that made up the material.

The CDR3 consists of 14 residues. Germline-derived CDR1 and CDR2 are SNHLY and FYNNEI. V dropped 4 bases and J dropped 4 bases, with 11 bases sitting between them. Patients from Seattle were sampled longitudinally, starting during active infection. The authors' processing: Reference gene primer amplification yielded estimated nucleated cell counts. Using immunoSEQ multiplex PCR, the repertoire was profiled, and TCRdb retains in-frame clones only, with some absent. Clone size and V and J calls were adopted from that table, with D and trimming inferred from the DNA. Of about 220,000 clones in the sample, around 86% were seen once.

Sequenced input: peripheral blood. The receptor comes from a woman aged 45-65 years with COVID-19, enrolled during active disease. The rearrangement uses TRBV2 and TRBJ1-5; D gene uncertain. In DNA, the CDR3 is TGTGCCAGCAGTGCCCGAGTTGCTAATCAGCCCCAGCATTTT. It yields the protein CASSARVANQPQHF.